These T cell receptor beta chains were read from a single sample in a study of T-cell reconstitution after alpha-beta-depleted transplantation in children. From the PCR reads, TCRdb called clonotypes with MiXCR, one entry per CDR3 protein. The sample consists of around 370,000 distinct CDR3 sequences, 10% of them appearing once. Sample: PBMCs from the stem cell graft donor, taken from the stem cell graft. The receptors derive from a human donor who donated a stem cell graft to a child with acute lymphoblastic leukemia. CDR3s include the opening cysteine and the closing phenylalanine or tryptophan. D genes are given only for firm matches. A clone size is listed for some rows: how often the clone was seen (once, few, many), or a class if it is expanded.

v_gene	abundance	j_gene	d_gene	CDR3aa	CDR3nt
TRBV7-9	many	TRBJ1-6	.	CASSSDSHNSPLHF	TGTGCCAGCAGCTCGGACAGCCATAATTCACCCCTCCACTTT
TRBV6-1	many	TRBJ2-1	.	CASSEAYGNEQFF	TGTGCCAGCAGTGAAGCGTACGGCAATGAGCAGTTCTTC
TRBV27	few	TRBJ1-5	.	CASSFLGTNQPQHF	TGTGCCAGCAGTTTCCTTGGGACAAATCAGCCCCAGCATTTT
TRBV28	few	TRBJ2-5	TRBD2	CASSFPGLAGGRKETQYF	TGTGCCAGCAGTTTCCCCGGACTAGCGGGAGGTCGGAAAGAGACCCAGTACTTC
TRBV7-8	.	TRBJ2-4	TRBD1	CASSSEGQGQNIQYF	TGTGCCAGCAGCTCCGAAGGACAGGGCCAAAACATTCAGTACTTC
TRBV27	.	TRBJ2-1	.	CASSFRTGLAHSYNEQFF	TGTGCCAGCAGTTTTAGAACAGGATTAGCGCATTCCTACAATGAGCAGTTCTTC
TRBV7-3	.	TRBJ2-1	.	CASSLVSSVSYNEQFF	TGTGCCAGCAGCTTAGTATCGTCAGTTTCCTACAATGAGCAGTTCTTC
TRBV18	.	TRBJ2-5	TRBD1	CASSQGTVQETQYF	TGTGCCAGCTCACAGGGGACAGTTCAAGAGACCCAGTACTTC
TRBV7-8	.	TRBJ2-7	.	CASSPFEGSYEQYF	TGTGCCAGCAGCCCCTTTGAGGGGTCGTACGAGCAGTACTTC
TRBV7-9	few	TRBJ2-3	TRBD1	CASSLAPGTGITDTQYF	TGTGCCAGCAGCTTAGCACCCGGGACAGGGATTACAGATACGCAGTATTTT
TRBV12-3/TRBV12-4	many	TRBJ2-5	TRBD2	CASSLVGGPGETQYF	TGTGCCAGCAGTTTAGTGGGAGGGCCAGGAGAGACCCAGTACTTC
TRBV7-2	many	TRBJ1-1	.	CASSFHPRLLNTEAFF	TGTGCCAGCAGCTTTCATCCCAGGTTACTGAACACTGAAGCTTTCTTT
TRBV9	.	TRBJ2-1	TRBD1	CASSPPGTGTSNEQFF	TGTGCCAGCAGCCCCCCCGGGACAGGGACAAGTAATGAGCAGTTCTTC
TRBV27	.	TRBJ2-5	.	CASSFRWSETQYF	TGTGCCAGCAGTTTTCGTTGGTCGGAGACCCAGTACTTC
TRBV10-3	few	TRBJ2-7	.	CAISDQRDEQYF	TGTGCCATCAGTGACCAAAGGGACGAGCAGTACTTC
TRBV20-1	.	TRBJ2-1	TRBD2	CSARDRVASGYQSEQFF	TGCAGTGCTAGAGATAGGGTGGCTAGCGGGTACCAGAGTGAGCAGTTCTTC
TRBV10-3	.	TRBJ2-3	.	CAISESEGGSTDTQYF	TGTGCCATCAGTGAGAGCGAAGGAGGGAGTACAGATACGCAGTATTTT
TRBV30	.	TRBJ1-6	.	CAWSRDSNSPLHF	TGTGCCTGGAGTCGAGACTCTAATTCACCCCTCCACTTT
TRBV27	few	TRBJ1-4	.	CASSSHGSGGYEKLFF	TGTGCCAGCAGTTCCCACGGCTCGGGGGGATATGAAAAACTGTTTTTT
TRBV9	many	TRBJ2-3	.	CASSVEGSRLTDTQYF	TGTGCCAGCAGCGTAGAAGGGAGTCGGCTCACAGATACGCAGTATTTT
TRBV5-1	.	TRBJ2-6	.	CASSLTQGSGANVLTF	TGCGCCAGCAGTCTTACTCAGGGCTCTGGGGCCAACGTCCTGACTTTC
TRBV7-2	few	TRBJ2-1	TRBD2	CASSLVLAGSHNEQFF	TGTGCCAGCAGCTTAGTCCTAGCGGGGTCCCACAATGAGCAGTTCTTC
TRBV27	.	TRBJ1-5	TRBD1	CASSFVQGNQPQHF	TGTGCCAGCAGTTTCGTACAGGGGAATCAGCCCCAGCATTTT
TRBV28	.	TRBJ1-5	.	CASSLWQGGQPQHF	TGTGCCAGCAGTTTATGGCAGGGAGGTCAGCCCCAGCATTTT
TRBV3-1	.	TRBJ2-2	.	CASSQSGIGELFF	TGTGCCAGCAGCCAGTCAGGCATTGGGGAGCTGTTTTTT
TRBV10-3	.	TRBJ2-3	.	CATGGSGDTQYF	TGTGCCACCGGGGGATCAGGAGATACGCAGTATTTT
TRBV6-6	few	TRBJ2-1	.	CASSYSGNVEQFF	TGTGCCAGCAGTTACTCGGGTAACGTTGAGCAGTTCTTC
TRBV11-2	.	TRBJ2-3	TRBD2	CASSHDSTSGTSFTDTQYF	TGTGCCAGCAGCCATGATAGTACTAGCGGGACCTCCTTCACAGATACGCAGTATTTT
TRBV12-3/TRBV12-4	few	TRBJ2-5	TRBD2	CASSKARTSGRRETQYF	TGTGCCAGCAGCAAAGCACGGACTAGCGGGAGACGTGAGACCCAGTACTTC
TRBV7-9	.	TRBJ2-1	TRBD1	CASSPRTGHNEQFF	TGTGCCAGCAGCCCCCGGACAGGGCACAATGAGCAGTTCTTC
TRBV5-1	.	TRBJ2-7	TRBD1	CASSLYTGAYEQYF	TGCGCCAGCAGCTTGTATACAGGGGCCTACGAGCAGTACTTC
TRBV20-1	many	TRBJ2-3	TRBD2	CSARDRDYGADTQYF	TGCAGTGCTAGAGACCGGGACTATGGGGCAGATACGCAGTATTTT
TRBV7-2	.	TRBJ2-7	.	CASSPLGQIYEQYF	TGTGCCAGCAGCCCCCTTGGACAGATTTACGAGCAGTACTTC